The 17 T cell receptor beta chains in this list originate from one sample, sequenced in a study of regulatory T cells. Amplification used 52 TRBV primers and 13 TRBJ primers. The data were produced by immunoSEQ multiplex PCR, yet TCRdb's version contains in-frame clones alone and is incomplete. The table lists just over 20,000 clones, 93% of them singletons. Sequencing used CD8+ T cells sorted from blood. Source of these receptors: a child aged 2 to 10 with CD3G deficiency.

The rearrangement uses TRBV6-1 and TRBJ1-4, with a tentative D call TRBD1 (5 bases). Germline V gives CDR1 MNHNS, CDR2 SASEGT. The CDR3 runs to 13 residues. Trimming took off 7 bases at V and 0 bases at J, with 6 bases between the two ends. CDR3 in DNA: TGTGCCAGCATGGGGGCAACTAATGAAAAACTGTTTTTT. Its translation: CASMGATNEKLFF.

The chain joins TRBV6-1 to TRBJ2-7; a weak D match, TRBD1 (5 bases). The CDR3 has 14 amino acids. Germline V gene data show CDR1 as MNHNS and CDR2 as SASEGT. V was clipped by 10 bases and J by 2 bases, with 18 bases between them. This CDR3 reads CATDMGPDAYEQYF. The CDR3 coding sequence is TGTGCCACCGACATGGGGCCAGACGCCTACGAGCAGTACTTC.

This clone was counted once. The chain uses TRBV28 and TRBJ2-6; TRBD1 matches 9 bases. V shed 9 bases and J 0 bases; nucleotides not matched to a gene: 6. The CDR3 loop spans 16 amino acids. CDR1 and CDR2 (germline): MDHEN, SYDVKM. The CDR3 DNA sequence: TGTGCCAGTACCGGGACAGGGATCTCTGGGGCCAACGTCCTGACTTTC. It codes for CASTGTGISGANVLTF.

A single count supports this clone. This sequence joins TRBV7-9 and TRBJ2-3; 9 nucleotides line up with TRBD2. The J segment lost 3 bases and the V segment lost 4 bases, leaving 11 bases of the junction unmatched. The CDR3 contains 17 residues. The V gene's germline CDR1 is SEHNR and CDR2 FQNEAQ (reference sequence). CDR3 amino acids: CASSSGLAGAVTDTQYF. DNA of the CDR3: TGTGCCAGCAGCTCCGGCTTAGCGGGAGCGGTAACAGATACGCAGTATTTT.

This chain connects TRBV6-1 to TRBJ2-7, with 9 nucleotides matching TRBD1. The ends lost 1 base at V and 2 bases at J; junction bases unmatched: 3. Germline V gene lookup returns CDR1 MNHNS and CDR2 SASEGT. The CDR3 loop spans 15 amino acids. Written as DNA, the CDR3 is TGTGCCAGCAGTGAAGGAGGGACAGGGACCTACGAGCAGTACTTC. Its translation is CASSEGGTGTYEQYF.

V gene TRBV28 combines with J gene TRBJ2-2; TRBD1 aligns across 12 bases. J was trimmed by 5 bases and V by 5 bases; bases with no gene match: 15. Germline assignment: CDR1 MDHEN and CDR2 SYDVKM. The CDR3 contains 19 residues. CDR3 sequence (DNA): TGTGCCAGCAGTCGACTCCCAGGGACAGGGGGCTGGGGTACCGGGGAGCTGTTTTTT. Its translation: CASSRLPGTGGWGTGELFF.

The chain uses TRBV6-1 and TRBJ2-7; D uncertain. This CDR3 is 12 amino acids long. V was shortened by 6 bases and J by 4 bases, with 10 bases between the two germline ends. Looked up from germline, CDR1 is MNHNS and CDR2 is SASEGT. This CDR3 is CASRGNTYEQYF. The CDR3 bases are TGTGCCAGCAGGGGAAATACGTACGAGCAGTACTTC.

This chain connects TRBV5-1 to TRBJ2-2, with D perhaps being TRBD1 or TRBD2 (5 bases each). This CDR3 is built from 13 residues. Germline CDR1 and CDR2: SGHRS and YFSETQ. V dropped 4 bases and J dropped 2 bases, with 6 bases sitting between them. Written as DNA, the CDR3 is TGCGCCAGCAGCGGGGACAACACCGGGGAGCTGTTTTTT. This gives the protein CASSGDNTGELFF.

This chain uses TRBV13 with TRBJ2-3; D remains ambiguous. The ends were cut back, 3 bases at V and 2 bases at J, with 6 bases in the middle. This CDR3 is 13 amino acids long. Per germline, CDR1 PRHDT and CDR2 FYEKMQ (reference sequence). CDR3 coding DNA: TGTGCCAGCAGCTTCACTCCCACAGATACGCAGTATTTT. Protein: CASSFTPTDTQYF. Together with reference TRBV13 and TRBJ2-3, the CDR3 gives the full variable domain: AAGVIQSPRHLIKEKRETATLKCYPIPRHDTVYWYQQGPGQDPQFLISFYEKMQSDKGSIPDRFSAQQFSDYHSELNMSSLELGDSALYFCASSFTPTDTQYFGPGTRLTVL.

CDR3 amino acids: CASSYTAQETQYF. DNA of the CDR3: TGTGCCAGCAGTTACACGGCCCAAGAGACCCAGTACTTC. The gene calls are TRBV6-6 and TRBJ2-5; D is unclear. The CDR3 runs to 13 residues. Per the germline V gene, CDR1 is MNHNY and CDR2 is SVGAGI (reference sequence). Trimming removed 2 bases from V and 1 base from J, with 5 bases in between.

The chain is built from TRBV28 and TRBJ2-7; 9 nucleotides match TRBD1. The CDR3 contains 15 residues. CDR1 is MDHEN and CDR2 is SYDVKM in the germline V gene. V gave up 4 bases and J gave up 0 bases; unmatched junction bases: 4. Here the CDR3 DNA reads TGTGCCAGCAGTTCGGGACAGGGAAGCTCCTACGAGCAGTACTTC. The encoded protein is CASSSGQGSSYEQYF.

The rearrangement joins TRBV5-1 to TRBJ1-3; the D is unclear. The CDR3 runs 14 residues. The germline gives CDR1 SGHRS, CDR2 YFSETQ. The ends were cut back, 1 base at V and 4 bases at J, with 9 bases in the middle. The DNA of the CDR3 is TGCGCCAGCAGCTTGATGGGAGGCGGAAACACCATATATTTT. Amino acid sequence: CASSLMGGGNTIYF.

V usage is TRBV27 and J usage is TRBJ2-7; no firm D call. Trimming left V 2 bases short and J 2 bases short, with 7 bases between. The CDR3 runs to 13 residues. Per germline, CDR1 MNHEY and CDR2 SMNVEV (reference sequence). The CDR3 DNA reads TGTGCCAGCAGTTTAAGAGGTGCCTACGAGCAGTACTTC. Residues: CASSLRGAYEQYF.

The rearrangement uses TRBV28 and TRBJ2-3; D is unresolved. The V end was cut by 2 bases, the J end by 3 bases, with 9 bases between. Germline assignment: CDR1 MDHEN and CDR2 SYDVKM. CDR3 length: 14 amino acids. The CDR3 loop is CASSLIGSTDTQYF. Here the CDR3 DNA reads TGTGCCAGCAGTTTAATTGGTTCTACAGATACGCAGTATTTT.

The rearrangement links TRBV28 to TRBJ1-1; no definite D call. V was shortened by 6 bases and J by 1 base, with 9 bases between the two germline ends. The germline CDR1 and CDR2 sequences are MDHEN and SYDVKM. This CDR3 contains 13 residues. As DNA, the CDR3 is TGTGCCAGCAGCCGAGCCGAGAACACTGAAGCTTTCTTT. Amino acids: CASSRAENTEAFF.

V is TRBV6-1 and J is TRBJ2-7; a possible D gene is TRBD2 (5 bases). V lost 6 bases and J lost 3, with 12 bases in between. The CDR3 has 13 amino acids. Germline CDR1 is MNHNS and CDR2 is SASEGT. The CDR3 DNA reads TGTGCCAGCAGCCGTTACGCGGGCTACGAGCAGTACTTC. It translates to CASSRYAGYEQYF.

J is TRBJ1-5 and V is TRBV28; unclear D gene. The V end was cut by 6 bases, the J end by 4 bases, with 7 bases between. The germline CDR1 and CDR2 sequences are MDHEN and SYDVKM. The CDR3 spans 12 residues. The CDR3 DNA is TGTGCCAGCAGGGATTATAATCAGCCCCAGCATTTT. Translating gives CASRDYNQPQHF.